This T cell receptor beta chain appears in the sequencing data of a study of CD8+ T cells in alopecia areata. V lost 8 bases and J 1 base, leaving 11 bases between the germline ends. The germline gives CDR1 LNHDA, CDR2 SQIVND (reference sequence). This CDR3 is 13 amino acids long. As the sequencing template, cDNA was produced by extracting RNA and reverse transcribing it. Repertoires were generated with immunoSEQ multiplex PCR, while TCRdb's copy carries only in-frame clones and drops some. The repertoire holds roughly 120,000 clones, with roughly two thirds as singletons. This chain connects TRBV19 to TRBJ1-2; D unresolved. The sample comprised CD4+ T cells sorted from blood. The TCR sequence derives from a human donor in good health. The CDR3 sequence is CASCPGFNYGYTF. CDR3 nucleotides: TGTGCCAGTTGTCCGGGGTTTAACTATGGCTACACCTTC.